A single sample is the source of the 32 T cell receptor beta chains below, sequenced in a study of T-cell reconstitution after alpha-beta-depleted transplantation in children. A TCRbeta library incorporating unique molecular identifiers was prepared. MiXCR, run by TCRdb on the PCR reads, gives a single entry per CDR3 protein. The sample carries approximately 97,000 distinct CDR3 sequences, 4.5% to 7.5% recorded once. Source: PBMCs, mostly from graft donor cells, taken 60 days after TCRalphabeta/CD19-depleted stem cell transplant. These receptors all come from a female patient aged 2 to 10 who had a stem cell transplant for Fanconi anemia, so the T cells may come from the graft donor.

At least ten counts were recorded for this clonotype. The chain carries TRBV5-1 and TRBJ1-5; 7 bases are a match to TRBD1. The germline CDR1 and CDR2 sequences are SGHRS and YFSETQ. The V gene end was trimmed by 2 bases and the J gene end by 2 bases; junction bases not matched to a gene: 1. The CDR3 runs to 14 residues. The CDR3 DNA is TGCGCCAGCAGCTTTACAGGGGGCAATCAGCCCCAGCATTTT. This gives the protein CASSFTGGNQPQHF.

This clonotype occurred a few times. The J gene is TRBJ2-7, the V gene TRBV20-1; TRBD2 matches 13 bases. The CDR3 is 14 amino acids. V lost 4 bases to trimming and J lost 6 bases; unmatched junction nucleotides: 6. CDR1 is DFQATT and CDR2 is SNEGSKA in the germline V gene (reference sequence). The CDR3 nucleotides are TGCAGTGCTACCGAACTAGCGGGAGGGTCCGAGCAGTACTTC. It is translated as CSATELAGGSEQYF.

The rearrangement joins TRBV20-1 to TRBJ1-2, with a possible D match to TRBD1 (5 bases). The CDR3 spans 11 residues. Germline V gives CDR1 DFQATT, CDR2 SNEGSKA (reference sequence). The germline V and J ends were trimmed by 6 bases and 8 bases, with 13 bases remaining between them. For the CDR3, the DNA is TGCAGTGCGAAGGGGAGATGGGGCTACACCTTC. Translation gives CSAKGRWGYTF.

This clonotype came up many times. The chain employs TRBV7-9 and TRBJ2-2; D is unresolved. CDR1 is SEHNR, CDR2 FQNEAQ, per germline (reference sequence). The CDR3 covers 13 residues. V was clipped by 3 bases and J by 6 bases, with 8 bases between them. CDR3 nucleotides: TGTGCCAGCAGCTTCATGGACGCCGGGGAGCTGTTTTTT. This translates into CASSFMDAGELFF.

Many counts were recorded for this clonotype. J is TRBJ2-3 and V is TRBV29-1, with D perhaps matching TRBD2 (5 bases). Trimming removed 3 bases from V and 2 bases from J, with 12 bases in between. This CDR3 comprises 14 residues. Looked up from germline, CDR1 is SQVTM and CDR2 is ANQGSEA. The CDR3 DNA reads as TGCAGCGTTGACCAACGGGATCACACAGATACGCAGTATTTT. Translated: CSVDQRDHTDTQYF.

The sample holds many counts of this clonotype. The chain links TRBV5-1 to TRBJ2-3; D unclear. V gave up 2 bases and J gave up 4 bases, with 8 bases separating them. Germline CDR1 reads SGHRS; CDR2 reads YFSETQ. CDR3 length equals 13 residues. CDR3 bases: TGCGCCAGCAGCTTAGATTCGCCAGATACGCAGTATTTT. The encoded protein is CASSLDSPDTQYF.

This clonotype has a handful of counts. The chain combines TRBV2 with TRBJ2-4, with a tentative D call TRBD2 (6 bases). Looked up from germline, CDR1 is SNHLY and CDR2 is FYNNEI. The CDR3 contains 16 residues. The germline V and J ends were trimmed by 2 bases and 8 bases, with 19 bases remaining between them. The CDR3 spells CASSEPEGVGLDIQYF. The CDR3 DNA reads TGTGCCAGCAGTGAACCGGAGGGAGTAGGGTTGGACATTCAGTACTTC.

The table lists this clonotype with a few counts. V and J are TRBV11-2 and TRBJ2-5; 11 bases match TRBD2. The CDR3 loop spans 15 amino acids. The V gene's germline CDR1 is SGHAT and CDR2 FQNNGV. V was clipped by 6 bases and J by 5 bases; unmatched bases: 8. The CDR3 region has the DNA TGTGCCAGCAGGCAACTAGCGGGAGTTAAGGAGACCCAGTACTTC. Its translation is CASRQLAGVKETQYF. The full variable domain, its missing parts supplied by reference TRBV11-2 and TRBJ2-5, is EAGVAQSPRYKIIEKRQSVAFWCNPISGHATLYWYQQILGQGPKLLIQFQNNGVVDDSQLPKDRFSAERLKGVDSTLKIQPAKLEDSAVYLCASRQLAGVKETQYFGPGTRLLVL.

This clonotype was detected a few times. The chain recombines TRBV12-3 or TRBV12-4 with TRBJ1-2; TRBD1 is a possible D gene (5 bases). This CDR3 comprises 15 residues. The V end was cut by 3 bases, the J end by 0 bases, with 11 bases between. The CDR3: CASSFDSFANYGYTF. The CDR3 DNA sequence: TGTGCCAGCAGTTTTGACAGTTTCGCTAACTATGGCTACACCTTC.

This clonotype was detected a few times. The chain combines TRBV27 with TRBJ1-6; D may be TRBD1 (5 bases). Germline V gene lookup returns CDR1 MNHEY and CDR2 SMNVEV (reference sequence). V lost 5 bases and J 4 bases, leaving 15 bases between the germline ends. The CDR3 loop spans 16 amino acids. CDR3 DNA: TGTGCCAGCAGTCGATTATGGGGACTTTATAATTCACCCCTCCACTTT. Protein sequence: CASSRLWGLYNSPLHF.

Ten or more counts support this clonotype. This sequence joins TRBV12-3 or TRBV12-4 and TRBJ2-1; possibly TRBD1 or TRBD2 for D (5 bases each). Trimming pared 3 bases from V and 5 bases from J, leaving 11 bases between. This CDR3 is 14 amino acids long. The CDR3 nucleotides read TGTGCCAGCAGTTTGGGGGAAGCCCACAATGAGCAGTTCTTC. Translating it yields CASSLGEAHNEQFF.

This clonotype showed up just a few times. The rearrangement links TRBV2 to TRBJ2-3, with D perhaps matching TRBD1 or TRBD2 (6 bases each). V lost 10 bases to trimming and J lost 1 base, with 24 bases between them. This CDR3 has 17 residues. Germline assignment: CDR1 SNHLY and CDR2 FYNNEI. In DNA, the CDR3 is TGTGCCACTCAAACACCGTTTCACGGGGGCGGCACAGATACGCAGTATTTT. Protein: CATQTPFHGGGTDTQYF.

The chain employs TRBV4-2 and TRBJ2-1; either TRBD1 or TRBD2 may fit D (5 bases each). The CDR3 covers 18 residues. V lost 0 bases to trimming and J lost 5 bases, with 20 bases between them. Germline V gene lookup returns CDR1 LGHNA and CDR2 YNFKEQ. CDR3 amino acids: CASSQDSLAWGSDNEQFF. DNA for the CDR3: TGTGCCAGCAGCCAAGATTCCCTAGCTTGGGGGAGCGACAATGAGCAGTTCTTC.

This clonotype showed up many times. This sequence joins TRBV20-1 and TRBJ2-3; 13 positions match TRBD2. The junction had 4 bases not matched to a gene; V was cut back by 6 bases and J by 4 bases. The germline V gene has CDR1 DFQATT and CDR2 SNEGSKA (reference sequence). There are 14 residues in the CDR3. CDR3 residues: CSARLAGGADTQYF. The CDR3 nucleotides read TGCAGTGCAAGACTAGCGGGAGGCGCAGATACGCAGTATTTT.

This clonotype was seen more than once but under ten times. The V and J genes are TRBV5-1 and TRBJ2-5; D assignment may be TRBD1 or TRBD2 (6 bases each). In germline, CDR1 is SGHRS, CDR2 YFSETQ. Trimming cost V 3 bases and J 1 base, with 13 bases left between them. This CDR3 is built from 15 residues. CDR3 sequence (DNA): TGCGCCAGCAGCTCAGAGGGGGGCCTCCAAGAGACCCAGTACTTC. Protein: CASSSEGGLQETQYF.

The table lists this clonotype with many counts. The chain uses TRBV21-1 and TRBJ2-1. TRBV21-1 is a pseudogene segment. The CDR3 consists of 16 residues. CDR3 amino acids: CASSKAWGSSYNEQFF. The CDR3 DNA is TGTGCCAGCAGCAAAGCGTGGGGGAGCTCCTACAATGAGCAGTTCTTC.

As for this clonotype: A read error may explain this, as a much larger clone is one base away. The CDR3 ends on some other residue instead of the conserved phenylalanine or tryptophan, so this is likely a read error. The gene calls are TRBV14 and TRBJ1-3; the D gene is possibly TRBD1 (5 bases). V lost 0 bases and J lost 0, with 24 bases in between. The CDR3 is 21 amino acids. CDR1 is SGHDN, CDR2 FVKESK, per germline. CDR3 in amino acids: CASSQEGAEGNQFNSGNTIYY. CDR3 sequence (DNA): TGTGCCAGCAGCCAAGAAGGGGCGGAAGGGAACCAGTTCAACTCTGGAAACACCATATATTAT.

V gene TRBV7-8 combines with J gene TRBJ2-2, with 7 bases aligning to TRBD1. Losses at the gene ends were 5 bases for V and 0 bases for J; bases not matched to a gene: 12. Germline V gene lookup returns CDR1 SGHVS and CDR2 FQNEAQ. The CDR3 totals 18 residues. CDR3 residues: CASSRLPQTGANTGELFF. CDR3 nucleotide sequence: TGTGCCAGCAGCCGCCTTCCCCAAACAGGGGCGAACACCGGGGAGCTGTTTTTT.

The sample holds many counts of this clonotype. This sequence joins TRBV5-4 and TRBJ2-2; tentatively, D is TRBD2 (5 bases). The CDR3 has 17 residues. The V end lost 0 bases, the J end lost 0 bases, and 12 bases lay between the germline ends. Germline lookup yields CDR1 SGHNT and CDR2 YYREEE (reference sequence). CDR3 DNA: TGTGCCAGCAGCTTGGACCAGCGGCGAACGAACACCGGGGAGCTGTTTTTT. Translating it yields CASSLDQRRTNTGELFF.

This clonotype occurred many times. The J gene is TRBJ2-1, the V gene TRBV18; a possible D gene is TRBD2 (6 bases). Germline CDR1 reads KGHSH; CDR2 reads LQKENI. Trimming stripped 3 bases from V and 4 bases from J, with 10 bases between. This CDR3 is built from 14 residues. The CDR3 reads CASSPQGLYNEQFF. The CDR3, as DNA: TGTGCCAGCTCACCCCAGGGACTTTACAATGAGCAGTTCTTC.

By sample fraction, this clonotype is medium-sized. CDR3: CASSLEPRLGTGELFF. The CDR3 DNA follows: TGTGCCAGCAGCTTAGAGCCTAGGCTAGGCACCGGGGAGCTGTTTTTT. The rearrangement joins TRBV7-2 to TRBJ2-2; no definite D call. CDR1 and CDR2 from the germline V gene are SGHTA and FQGNSA. The CDR3 sequence is 16 residues long. Trimming cost V 1 base and J 4 bases, with 13 bases left between them.

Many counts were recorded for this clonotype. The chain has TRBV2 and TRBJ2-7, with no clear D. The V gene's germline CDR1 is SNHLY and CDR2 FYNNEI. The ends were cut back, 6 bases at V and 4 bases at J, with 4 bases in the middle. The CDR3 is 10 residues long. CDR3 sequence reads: CASRGYEQYF. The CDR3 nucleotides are TGTGCCAGCAGGGGTTACGAGCAGTACTTC.

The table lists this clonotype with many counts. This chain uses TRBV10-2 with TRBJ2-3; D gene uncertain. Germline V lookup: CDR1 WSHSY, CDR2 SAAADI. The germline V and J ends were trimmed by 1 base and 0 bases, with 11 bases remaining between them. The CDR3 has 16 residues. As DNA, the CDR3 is TGCGCCAGCAGTGAGTGGGCTAGGTCTAGCACAGATACGCAGTATTTT. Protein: CASSEWARSSTDTQYF.

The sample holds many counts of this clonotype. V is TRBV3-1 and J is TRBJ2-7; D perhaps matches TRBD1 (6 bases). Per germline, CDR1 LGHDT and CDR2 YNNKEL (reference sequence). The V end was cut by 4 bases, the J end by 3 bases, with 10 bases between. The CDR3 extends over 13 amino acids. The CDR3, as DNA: TGTGCCAGCAGCCCGAGACAGGACTACGAGCAGTACTTC. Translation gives CASSPRQDYEQYF.

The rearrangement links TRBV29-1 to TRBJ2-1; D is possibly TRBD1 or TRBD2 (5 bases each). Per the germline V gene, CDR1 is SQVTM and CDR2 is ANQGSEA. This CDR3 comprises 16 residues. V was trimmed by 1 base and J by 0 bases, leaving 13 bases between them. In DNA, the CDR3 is TGCAGCGTTGAAGGGGGACCCGGTAACTCCTACAATGAGCAGTTCTTC. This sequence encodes CSVEGGPGNSYNEQFF.

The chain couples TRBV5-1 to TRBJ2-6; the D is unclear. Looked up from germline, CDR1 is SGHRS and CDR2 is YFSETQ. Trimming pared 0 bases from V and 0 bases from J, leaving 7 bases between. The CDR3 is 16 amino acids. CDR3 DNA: TGCGCCAGCAGCTTGGTTCACGGCTCTGGGGCCAACGTCCTGACTTTC. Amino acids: CASSLVHGSGANVLTF.

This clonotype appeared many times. The CDR3 reads CSATAETGLYEQYF. The CDR3 DNA sequence: TGCAGTGCTACCGCTGAGACAGGCCTTTACGAGCAGTACTTC. The chain combines TRBV20-1 with TRBJ2-7; possibly TRBD1 for D (6 bases). Germline assignment: CDR1 DFQATT and CDR2 SNEGSKA (reference sequence). The CDR3 is 14 residues long. The V end was cut by 4 bases, the J end by 4 bases, with 17 bases between.

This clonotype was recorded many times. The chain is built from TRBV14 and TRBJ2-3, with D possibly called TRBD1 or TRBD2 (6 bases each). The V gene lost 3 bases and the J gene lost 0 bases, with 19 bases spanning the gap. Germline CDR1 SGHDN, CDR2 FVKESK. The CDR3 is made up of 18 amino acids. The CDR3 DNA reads TGTGCCAGCAGCCAGGGTAACGGGGGCAACAGGAGCACAGATACGCAGTATTTT. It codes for CASSQGNGGNRSTDTQYF.

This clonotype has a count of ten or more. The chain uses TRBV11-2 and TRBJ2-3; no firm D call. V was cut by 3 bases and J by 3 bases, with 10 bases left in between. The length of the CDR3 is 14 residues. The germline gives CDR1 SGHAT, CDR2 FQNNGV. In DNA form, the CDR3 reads TGTGCCAGCAGCTTTAGTACTTGGACAGATACGCAGTATTTT. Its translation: CASSFSTWTDTQYF.

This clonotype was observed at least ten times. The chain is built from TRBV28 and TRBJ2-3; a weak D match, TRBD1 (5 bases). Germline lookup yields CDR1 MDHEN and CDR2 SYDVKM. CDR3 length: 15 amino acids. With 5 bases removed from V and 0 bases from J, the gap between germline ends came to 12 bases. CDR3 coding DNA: TGTGCCAGCAGTCTAGGGGAAGGTAGCACAGATACGCAGTATTTT. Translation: CASSLGEGSTDTQYF.

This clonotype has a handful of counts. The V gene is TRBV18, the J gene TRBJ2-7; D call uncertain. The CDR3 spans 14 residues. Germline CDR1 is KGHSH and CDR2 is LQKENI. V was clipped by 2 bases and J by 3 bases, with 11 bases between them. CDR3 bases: TGTGCCAGCTCACCATCGGCAGGCCGCTACGAGCAGTACTTC. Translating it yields CASSPSAGRYEQYF.

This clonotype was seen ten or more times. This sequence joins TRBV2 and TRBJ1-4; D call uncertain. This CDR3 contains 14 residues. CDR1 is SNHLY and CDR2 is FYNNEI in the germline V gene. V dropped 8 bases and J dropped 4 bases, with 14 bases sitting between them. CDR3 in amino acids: CASGLDSVNEKLFF. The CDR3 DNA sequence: TGTGCCAGCGGGCTGGACTCTGTTAATGAAAAACTGTTTTTT. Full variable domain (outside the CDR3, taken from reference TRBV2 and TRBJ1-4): EPEVTQTPSHQVTQMGQEVILRCVPISNHLYFYWYRQILGQKVEFLVSFYNNEISEKSEIFDDQFSVERPDGSNFTLKIRSTKLEDSAMYFCASGLDSVNEKLFFGSGTQLSVL.